One and the same sample provided the 16 T cell receptor beta chains below, sequenced in a study of blood T cell repertoires in COVID-19. Assay used: immunoSEQ multiplex PCR; TCRdb lists only in-frame clones, some missing. The sample includes about 210,000 clones, about 85% of them seen just once. Sequenced sample: peripheral blood. The receptors shown here come from a man in his 70s with acute or convalescent COVID-19.

The V gene is TRBV5-1, the J gene TRBJ2-5, with 11 bases that match TRBD2. V lost 4 bases and J lost 4; bases outside the gene matches: 3. Germline CDR1 SGHRS, CDR2 YFSETQ. This CDR3 comprises 14 residues. The CDR3 DNA reads as TGCGCCAGCAGCCGCGGGACTAGCGGAGAGACCCAGTACTTC. Residues: CASSRGTSGETQYF.

The chain carries TRBV10-3 and TRBJ1-6; possible D gene TRBD1, 5 bases. The length of the CDR3 is 15 residues. Trimming pared 2 bases from V and 7 bases from J, leaving 12 bases between. Germline V gives CDR1 ENHRY, CDR2 SYGVKD. The DNA of the CDR3 is TGTGCCATCAGTGAGGAACAGGTCCTGAATTCACCCCTCCACTTT. Its translation: CAISEEQVLNSPLHF.

The V and J genes are TRBV3-1 (or the pseudogene TRBV3-2) and TRBJ2-1; tentative D call: TRBD1 (5 bases). Deletions cut 3 bases from V and 5 bases from J, with 11 bases between. This CDR3 region has 14 residues. Germline CDR1 LGHDT, CDR2 YNNKEL (reference sequence). The CDR3 region is CASSQETVHNEQFF. The CDR3 DNA sequence: TGTGCCAGCAGCCAGGAGACAGTACACAATGAGCAGTTCTTC.

This chain links TRBV11-2 with TRBJ2-2; D possibly corresponds to TRBD1 (5 bases). The CDR3 loop spans 13 amino acids. From germline, CDR1 is SGHAT and CDR2 FQNNGV. Deletions cut 2 bases from V and 4 bases from J, with 5 bases between. CDR3 sequence (DNA): TGTGCCAGCAGCTTACAGGGCACCGGGGAGCTGTTTTTT. It specifies CASSLQGTGELFF.

This clone was detected only once. This chain uses TRBV7-9 with TRBJ1-1; no clear D. The CDR3 spans 14 residues. Trimming took off 0 bases at V and 1 base at J, with 6 bases between the two ends. The germline CDR1 and CDR2 sequences are SEHNR and FQNEAQ (reference sequence). The CDR3 spells CASSLAPGNTEAFF. CDR3 nucleotides: TGTGCCAGCAGCTTAGCGCCAGGGAACACTGAAGCTTTCTTT.

V and J are TRBV18 and TRBJ1-1; D is uncertain. V lost 5 bases to trimming and J lost 4 bases, with 11 bases between them. CDR3 length: 13 amino acids. Germline values: CDR1 KGHSH, CDR2 LQKENI. The CDR3 DNA reads TGTGCCAGCTCAGGACTGATGGGCACTGAAGCTTTCTTT. Its translation is CASSGLMGTEAFF.

The chain carries TRBV5-3 and TRBJ2-7; 8 nucleotides agree with TRBD2. TRBV5-3 is labeled an ORF, and its function is uncertain. Trimming removed 2 bases from V and 4 bases from J; junction bases left unmatched: 5. This CDR3 spans 14 amino acids. CDR3 in amino acids: CARSFSGNPYEQYF. The CDR3 nucleotides read TGTGCCAGAAGCTTTAGCGGGAACCCTTACGAGCAGTACTTC.

CDR3 coding DNA: TGTGCCAGCAGACTGGGACAGGGGATGAACACTGAAGCTTTCTTT. It is translated as CASRLGQGMNTEAFF. This rearrangement joins TRBV6-6 to TRBJ1-1; 10 positions agree with TRBD1. CDR1 is MNHNY, CDR2 SVGAGI, per germline (reference sequence). Trimming at V came to 6 bases and at J to 0 bases, leaving 4 bases not matched to a gene. This CDR3 comprises 15 residues.

The chain employs TRBV19 and TRBJ2-2; 9 nucleotides agree with TRBD1. This CDR3 has 15 residues. The J segment lost 6 bases and the V segment lost 6 bases, leaving 8 bases of the junction unmatched. CDR1 and CDR2 (germline): LNHDA, SQIVND (reference sequence). In DNA, the CDR3 is TGTGCCAGTAGGACGGGACAGGGTGGATCCGGGGAGCTGTTTTTT. It encodes CASRTGQGGSGELFF.

This clone is a singleton in its sample. The gene calls are TRBV5-1 and TRBJ2-1; possible D gene TRBD2, 6 bases. The CDR3 consists of 13 residues. Germline-derived CDR1 and CDR2 are SGHRS and YFSETQ. V lost 4 bases and J lost 6, with 11 bases in between. This chain's CDR3 is CASSRTGGNEQFF. CDR3 nucleotide sequence: TGCGCCAGCAGCCGGACCGGGGGCAATGAGCAGTTCTTC. Combining the CDR3 with reference TRBV5-1 and TRBJ2-1 gives the whole variable domain KAGVTQTPRYLIKTRGQQVTLSCSPISGHRSVSWYQQTPGQGLQFLFEYFSETQRNKGNFPGRFSGRQFSNSRSEMNVSTLELGDSALYLCASSRTGGNEQFFGPGTRLTVL.

The chain is built from TRBV7-8 and TRBJ2-7; TRBD2 agrees at 10 bases. V shed 1 base and J 0 bases; nucleotides not matched to a gene: 3. Germline CDR1 SGHVS, CDR2 FQNEAQ. This CDR3 is 16 amino acids long. The CDR3 DNA reads TGTGCCAGCAGCTTAGTGGCTAGCGGGAGCTCCTACGAGCAGTACTTC. Protein sequence: CASSLVASGSSYEQYF.

The chain uses TRBV4-3 and TRBJ2-2, with TRBD2 matching over 12 bases. The CDR3 sequence is 19 residues long. The V gene end was trimmed by 4 bases and the J gene end by 5 bases; junction bases not matched to a gene: 14. The germline V gene encodes CDR1 LGHNA and CDR2 YSLEER. CDR3 loop: CASSLRHPSGRAGTGELFF. Written as DNA, the CDR3 is TGCGCCAGCAGCCTACGACACCCTAGCGGGAGGGCGGGGACCGGGGAGCTGTTTTTT.

This chain uses TRBV7-2 with TRBJ2-3; 8 positions match TRBD2. The CDR3 consists of 14 residues. With V trimmed by 5 bases and J by 3 bases, 4 bases remained unmatched. Germline V CDR1 and CDR2: SGHTA, FQGNSA. CDR3 coding DNA: TGTGCCAGCAGCCCAACTAGCGGAACAGATACGCAGTATTTT. It is translated as CASSPTSGTDTQYF.

This rearrangement joins TRBV2 to TRBJ2-1; TRBD2 agrees at 7 bases. After removal of 6 bases from V and 5 bases from J, the junction contained 4 bases not matched to a gene. The CDR3 has 13 amino acids. CDR1 SNHLY and CDR2 FYNNEI come from the germline V gene. CDR3 DNA sequence: TGTGCCAGCAGCCTGGGACTAAACAATGAGCAGTTCTTC. This encodes CASSLGLNNEQFF.

The chain is built from TRBV19 and TRBJ1-5; D is perhaps TRBD1 (5 bases). The CDR3 is 17 amino acids. Trimming took off 0 bases at V and 7 bases at J, with 19 bases between the two ends. Germline V gene data show CDR1 as LNHDA and CDR2 as SQIVND (reference sequence). CDR3 in DNA: TGTGCCAGTAGTATAGAAGGCCGACGGGGGAGTGGACAGCCCCAGCATTTT. Residues: CASSIEGRRGSGQPQHF.

There are a few counts of this clone. The rearrangement links TRBV7-9 to TRBJ2-2; possible D gene TRBD2, 7 bases. This CDR3 has 16 residues. V lost 7 bases and J lost 3, with 18 bases in between. In germline, CDR1 is SEHNR, CDR2 FQNEAQ (reference sequence). Here the CDR3 reads CASNTRGARHTGELFF. CDR3 bases: TGTGCCAGCAACACCCGGGGGGCGCGGCACACCGGGGAGCTGTTTTTT.